This T cell receptor (beta chain) comes out of a study of blood T cell repertoires in COVID-19. For the study at large: From the United States, Italy and Spain came samples of acute and convalescent COVID-19. The cDNA or gDNA used as material had been derived from T cells, B-cell-depleted T cells, or PBMCs.

V lost 3 bases, J lost 0 bases, and 13 bases lay in between. The V gene's germline CDR1 is SGDLS and CDR2 YYNGEE. This CDR3 is built from 17 residues. In the authors' workflow: Nucleated cell counts were estimated from reference gene primer amplification. TCRdb keeps only in-frame clones here, not all; method: immunoSEQ multiplex PCR. Clone size and the V and J calls come from that table; the DNA yielded D and trimming. The table has roughly 170,000 clones, less than 90% seen once; the top ten hold less than 25%. The sequencing input was peripheral blood. The origin of this receptor is an older man with active or convalescent COVID-19. The chain recombines TRBV9 with TRBJ2-6, with a tentative D call TRBD1 (6 bases). The CDR3 protein is CASSGLGQSSGANVLTF. CDR3 nucleotide sequence: TGTGCCAGCAGCGGATTAGGACAGTCCTCTGGGGCCAACGTCCTGACTTTC.